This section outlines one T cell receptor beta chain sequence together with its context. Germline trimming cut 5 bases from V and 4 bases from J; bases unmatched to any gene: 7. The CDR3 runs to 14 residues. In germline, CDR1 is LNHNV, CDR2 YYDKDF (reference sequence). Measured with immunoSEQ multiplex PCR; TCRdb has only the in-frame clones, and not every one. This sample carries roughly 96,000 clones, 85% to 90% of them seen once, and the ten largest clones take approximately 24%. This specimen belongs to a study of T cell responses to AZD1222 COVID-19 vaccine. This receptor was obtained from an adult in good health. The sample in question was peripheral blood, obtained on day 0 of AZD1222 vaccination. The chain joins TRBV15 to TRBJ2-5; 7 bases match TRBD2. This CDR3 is CATSPGLVGETQYF. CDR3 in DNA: TGTGCCACCAGCCCCGGACTAGTAGGAGAGACCCAGTACTTC.